The sequence of this TCR beta chain was determined in a study of T cell repertoires in cytomegalovirus infection. Background on the study: Recently identified HLA-C-restricted CMV epitopes were used, and well-studied HLA-B-restricted CMV epitopes were used as well. Indications of both CMV infection and matching HLA type were provided by public TCR beta signatures. Study-level findings and limits: Clonotypes of TCR beta that were HLA-C-restricted and CMV-specific dominated the ex vivo response.

One entry per CDR3 protein results from TCRdb running MiXCR on the reads. Here the sample spans 750,000 to 900,000 distinct CDR3 sequences, roughly 29% being singletons. Trimming stripped 2 bases from V and 1 base from J, with 15 bases between. CDR3 length equals 16 residues. The germline V gene has CDR1 SGHRS and CDR2 YFSETQ. In the case of this clonotype: Its matching antigen is unknown.

The sequence derives from a human donor in good health (CMV status not recorded). Some clones in this sample may be carry-over from other donors' samples. The chain links TRBV5-1 to TRBJ1-1, with D hard to call. Sequenced here: cultured CD8+ T cells from PBMCs, sampled from culture after CMV antigen stimulation. CDR3: CASSFRPLEGNTEAFF. Written as DNA, the CDR3 is TGCGCCAGCAGCTTCCGCCCTTTGGAGGGGAACACTGAAGCTTTCTTT. Based on the CDR3 plus reference TRBV5-1 and TRBJ1-1, the full variable domain is KAGVTQTPRYLIKTRGQQVTLSCSPISGHRSVSWYQQTPGQGLQFLFEYFSETQRNKGNFPGRFSGRQFSNSRSEMNVSTLELGDSALYLCASSFRPLEGNTEAFFGQGTRLTVV.